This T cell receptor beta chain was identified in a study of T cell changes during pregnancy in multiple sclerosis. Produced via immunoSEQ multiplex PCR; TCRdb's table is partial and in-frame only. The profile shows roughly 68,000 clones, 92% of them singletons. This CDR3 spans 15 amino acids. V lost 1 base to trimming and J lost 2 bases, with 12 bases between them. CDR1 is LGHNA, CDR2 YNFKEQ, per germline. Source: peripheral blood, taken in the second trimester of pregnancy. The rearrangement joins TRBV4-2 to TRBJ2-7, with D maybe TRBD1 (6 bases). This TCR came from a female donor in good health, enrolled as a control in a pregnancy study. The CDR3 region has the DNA TGTGCCAGCAGCCAAGTTCCGGACAGTACCTACGAGCAGTACTTC. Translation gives CASSQVPDSTYEQYF.